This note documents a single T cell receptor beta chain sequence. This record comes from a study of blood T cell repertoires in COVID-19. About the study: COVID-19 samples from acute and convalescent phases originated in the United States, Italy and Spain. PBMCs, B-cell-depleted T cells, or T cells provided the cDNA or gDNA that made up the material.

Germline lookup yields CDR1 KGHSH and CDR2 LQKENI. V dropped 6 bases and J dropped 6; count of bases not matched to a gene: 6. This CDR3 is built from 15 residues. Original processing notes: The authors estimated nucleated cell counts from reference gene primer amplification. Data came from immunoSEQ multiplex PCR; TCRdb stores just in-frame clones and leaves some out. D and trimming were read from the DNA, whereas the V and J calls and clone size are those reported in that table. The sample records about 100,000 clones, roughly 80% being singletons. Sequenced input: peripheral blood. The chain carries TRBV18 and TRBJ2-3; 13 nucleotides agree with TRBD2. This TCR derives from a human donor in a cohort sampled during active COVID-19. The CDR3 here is CASSQGLAGADTQYF. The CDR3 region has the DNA TGTGCCAGCTCCCAAGGACTAGCGGGAGCGGATACGCAGTATTTT. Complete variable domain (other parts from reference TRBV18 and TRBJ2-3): NAGVMQNPRHLVRRRGQEARLRCSPMKGHSHVYWYRQLPEEGLKFMVYLQKENIIDESGMPKERFSAEFPKEGPSILRIQQVVRGDSAAYFCASSQGLAGADTQYFGPGTRLTVL.